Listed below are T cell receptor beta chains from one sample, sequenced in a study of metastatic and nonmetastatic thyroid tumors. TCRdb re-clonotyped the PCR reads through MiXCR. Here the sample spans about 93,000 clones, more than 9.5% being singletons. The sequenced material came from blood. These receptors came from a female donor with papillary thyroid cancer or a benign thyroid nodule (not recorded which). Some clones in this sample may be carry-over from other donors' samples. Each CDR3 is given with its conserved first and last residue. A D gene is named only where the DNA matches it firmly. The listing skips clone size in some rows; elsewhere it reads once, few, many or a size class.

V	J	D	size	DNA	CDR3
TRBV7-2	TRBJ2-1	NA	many	TGTGCCAGCAGCTTAAATTACATAAATGAGCAGTTCTTC	CASSLNYINEQFF
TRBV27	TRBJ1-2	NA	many	TGTGCCAGCAGTTCGGCAGATGGCTATGGCTACACCTTC	CASSSADGYGYTF
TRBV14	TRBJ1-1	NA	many	TGTGCCAGCAGCCGGGGACCCGACACTGAAGCTTTCTTT	CASSRGPDTEAFF
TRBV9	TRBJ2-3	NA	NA	TGTGCCAGCAGCGTAGGCTCCTTTGGCACAGATACGCAGTATTTT	CASSVGSFGTDTQYF
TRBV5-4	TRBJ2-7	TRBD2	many	TGTGCCAGCAGCTTTACCGGGACTAGCGTCCTATCCGAGCAGTACTTC	CASSFTGTSVLSEQYF
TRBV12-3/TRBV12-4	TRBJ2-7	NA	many	TGTGCCAGCAGTCAATCAGGGTACGAGCAGTACTTC	CASSQSGYEQYF
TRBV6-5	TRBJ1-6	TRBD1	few	TGTGCCAGCAGTCACGGGACAGGGTATTATTCACACCTCCACTTT	CASSHGTGYYSHLHF
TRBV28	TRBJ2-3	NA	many	TGTGCCAGCAGTTTAAAGGGGACAGATACGCAGTATTTT	CASSLKGTDTQYF
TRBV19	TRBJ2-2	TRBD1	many	TGTGCCAGTAGTATGAGGACAGGGAACGCCGGGGAGCTGTTTTTT	CASSMRTGNAGELFF
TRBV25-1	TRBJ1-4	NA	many	TGTGCCAGCAGTCCTTGTCGCAGGGTAGTAGTAACTAATGAAAAACTGTTTTTT	CASSPCRRVVVTNEKLFF
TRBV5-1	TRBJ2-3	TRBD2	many	TGCGCCAGCAGGACTAGCGGGTCCACAGATACGCAGTATTTT	CASRTSGSTDTQYF
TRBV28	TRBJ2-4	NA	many	TGTGCCAGCAGGGAGGGGGCATGGGGGAACATTCAGTACTTC	CASREGAWGNIQYF
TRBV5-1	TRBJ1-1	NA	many	TGCGCCAGCAGCTCGCAAGTGAACACTGAAGCTTTCTTT	CASSSQVNTEAFF
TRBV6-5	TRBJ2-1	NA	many	TGTGCCAGCAGTTACGGCTCAAACCCGCACAATGAGCAGTTCTTC	CASSYGSNPHNEQFF
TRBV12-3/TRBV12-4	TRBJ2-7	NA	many	TGTGCCAGCAGTTTAGTTCGCGACTCCACCACCGAGCAGTACTTC	CASSLVRDSTTEQYF
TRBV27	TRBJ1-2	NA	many	TGTGCCAGCAGTGTTTCTTGGGGAAAGAGTGGCTACACCTTC	CASSVSWGKSGYTF
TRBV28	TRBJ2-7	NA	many	TGTGCCAGCAGTTTATTTCGAACAGCGCCGCCCTACGAGCAGTACTTC	CASSLFRTAPPYEQYF
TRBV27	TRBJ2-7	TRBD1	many	TGTGCCAGCGCCAGGGGGTCCTCCGGCGAGCAGTACTTC	CASARGSSGEQYF
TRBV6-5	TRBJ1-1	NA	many	TGTGCCAGCAGTTACTCGAGGCCTGCAGCTGAAGCTTTCTTT	CASSYSRPAAEAFF
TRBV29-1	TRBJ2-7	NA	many	TGCAGCGTTGAAGATCTTGGACACGGGCGGGGGCAGTACTTC	CSVEDLGHGRGQYF
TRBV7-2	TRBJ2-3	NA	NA	TGTGCCAGCAGCTCCTACGGGGCTAGAGGTACGCAGTATTTT	CASSSYGARGTQYF
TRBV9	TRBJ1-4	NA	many	TGTGCCAGCAGCCCAACGGAGGGCAGGGAAAAACTGTTTTTT	CASSPTEGREKLFF
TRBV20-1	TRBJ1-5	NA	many	TGCAGTGCTAACCGGGTACAGTATAGCAATCAGCCCCAGCATTTT	CSANRVQYSNQPQHF
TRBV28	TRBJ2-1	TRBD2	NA	TGTGCCAGCAGACCTGCGGAGGGGACTAATATCTACAATGAGCAGTTCTTC	CASRPAEGTNIYNEQFF
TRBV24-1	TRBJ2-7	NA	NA	TGTGCCACCAGTGACCCGACAGCCGCTTCTGGCGAGCAGTACTTC	CATSDPTAASGEQYF
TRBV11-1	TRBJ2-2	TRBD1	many	TGTGCCAGCGGGATACAGGGGCCTACCCTTAACACCGGGGAGCTGTTTTTT	CASGIQGPTLNTGELFF
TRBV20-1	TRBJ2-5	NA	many	TGCAGTGCTAGAGTCGGTGAGACCCAGTACTTC	CSARVGETQYF
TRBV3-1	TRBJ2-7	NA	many	TGTGCCAGCAGCCAAGGCGTATACGAGCAGTACTTC	CASSQGVYEQYF
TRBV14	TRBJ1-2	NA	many	TGTGCCAGCAGCCAAGAAAACTATGGCTACACCTTC	CASSQENYGYTF
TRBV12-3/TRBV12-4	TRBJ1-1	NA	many	TGTGCCAGCACCCAACTAAGGGGCACTGAAGCTTTCTTT	CASTQLRGTEAFF
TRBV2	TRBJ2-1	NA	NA	TGTGCCAACATCCAAGACTTGGATGAGCAGTTCTTC	CANIQDLDEQFF
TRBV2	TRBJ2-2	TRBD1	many	TGTGCCAGCCAGGGGGTGAGCACCGGGGAGCTGTTTTTT	CASQGVSTGELFF
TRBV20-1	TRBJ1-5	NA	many	TGCAGTGCCACAGGACAGCCGGAGGATCCCCAGCATTTT	CSATGQPEDPQHF
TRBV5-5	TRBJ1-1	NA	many	TGTGCCAGCAGGACGACAGGAGGCACTGAAGCTTTCTTT	CASRTTGGTEAFF
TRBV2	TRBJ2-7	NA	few	TGTGCCAGCAGTCCCCCCCAGAAGGCCCCTAACGAGCAGTACTTC	CASSPPQKAPNEQYF
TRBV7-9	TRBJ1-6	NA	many	TGTGCCAGCAGCTTAGGGGACACCTATTCACCCCTCCACTTT	CASSLGDTYSPLHF
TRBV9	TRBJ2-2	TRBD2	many	TGTGCCAGCAGCCCCCGACTAGCGGAGAACACCGGGGAGCTGTTTTTT	CASSPRLAENTGELFF
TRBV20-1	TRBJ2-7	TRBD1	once	TGCAGTGCTAGAGATCCGGGACAGGGAAACTACGAGCAGTACTTC	CSARDPGQGNYEQYF
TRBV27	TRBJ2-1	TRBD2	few	TGTGCCAGCAAGAGGAGTGGGACATCCTGGACTAGCGGGTACAATGAGCAGTTCTTC	CASKRSGTSWTSGYNEQFF
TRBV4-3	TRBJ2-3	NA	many	TGCGCCAGCAGCCAGTTGGGGGGTATCGATACGCAGTATTTT	CASSQLGGIDTQYF
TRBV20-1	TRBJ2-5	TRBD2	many	TGCAGTGCTAGGGGTGCGGGAGCCGGAAAAGAGACCCAGTACTTC	CSARGAGAGKETQYF
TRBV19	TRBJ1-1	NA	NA	TGTGCCAGTAGTATAGATCTCCGGGGACGGACTGAAGCTTTCTTT	CASSIDLRGRTEAFF
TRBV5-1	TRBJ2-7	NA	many	TGCGCCAGCAGCTTGGCCTACGGACCCTACGAGCAGTACTTC	CASSLAYGPYEQYF
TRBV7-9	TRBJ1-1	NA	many	TGTGCCAGCAGCTTAGTCGGGTACATGAACACTGAAGCTTTCTTT	CASSLVGYMNTEAFF
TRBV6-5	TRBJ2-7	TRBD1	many	TGTGCCAGCAGTTACGTGAGGGGGCGCTACGAGCAGTACTTC	CASSYVRGRYEQYF
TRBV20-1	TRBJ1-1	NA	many	TGCAGTGCGAGAAGGACGAACACTGAAGCTTTCTTT	CSARRTNTEAFF
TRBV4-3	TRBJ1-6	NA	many	TGCGCCAGCAGCCCCCGGAGGGATTCACCCCTCCACTTT	CASSPRRDSPLHF
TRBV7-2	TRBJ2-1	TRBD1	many	TGTGCCAGCAGCTTGGCCGGGACAGGGTACGATGAGCAGTTCTTC	CASSLAGTGYDEQFF
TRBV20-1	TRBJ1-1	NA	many	TGCAGTGCTTCAGGGCAGAAGGGTGAAGCTTTCTTT	CSASGQKGEAFF
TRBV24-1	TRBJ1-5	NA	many	TGTGCCACCAGTGATGTAGCGGTCGGTCAGCCCCAGCATTTT	CATSDVAVGQPQHF
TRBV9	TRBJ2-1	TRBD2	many	TGTGCCAGCAGCGACCCCTTGGGGGGAGGGGACTACAATGAGCAGTTCTTC	CASSDPLGGGDYNEQFF
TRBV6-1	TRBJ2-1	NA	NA	TGTACCAGCAGTTGCGATAGATACAATGAGCAGTTCTTC	CTSSCDRYNEQFF
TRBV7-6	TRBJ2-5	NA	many	TGTGCCAGCAGCGACCCCAATGAAGAGACCCAGTACTTC	CASSDPNEETQYF